This T cell receptor (beta chain) was sequenced for a study of vaccination and CD4 T cells after COVID-19. Study background: Cultures serving as controls received a peptide pool (CEFX or HIV-1 Nef) or no peptide.

Trimming pared 7 bases from V and 5 bases from J, leaving 24 bases between. The CDR3 totals 18 residues. Germline V gene data show CDR1 as MDHEN and CDR2 as SYDVKM. At the Johns Hopkins FTIC core, DNA taken from cultured CD4+ T cells was sequenced by way of the Oncomine TCR Beta short-read assay. MiXCR was run by TCRdb on the PCR reads, yielding one entry per CDR3 protein. The sample records approximately 24,000 distinct CDR3 sequences, 25% to 30% being singletons. Documented time point: late sampling 161 to 241 days after vaccination in a few convalescent patients. Treatment defined: roughly 10-day PBMC culture with coronavirus spike peptide pools or control peptides (ViraFEST assay). Regarding this clonotype: The antigen is undetermined. A much bigger clone sits one base away, suggesting this may be a read error.

The clonotype originates from a human donor who had recovered from COVID-19. The chain carries TRBV28 and TRBJ1-6; possibly TRBD1 for D (5 bases). The sample consisted of CD4+ T cells from blood, cultured in vitro, taken about 7 months after SARS-CoV-2 vaccination. CDR3 in amino acids: CASMVGYQGGTNNSPLHF. The CDR3 DNA reads as TGTGCCAGCATGGTGGGGTATCAGGGAGGAACCAATAATTCACCCCTCCACTTT.